These 25 T cell receptor beta chains came from one sample sequenced in a study of blood T cells in healthy people across ages. A sample-barcoded 5' primer and a J-beta primer mix were used in a second PCR of roughly 7 to 11 cycles. In TCRdb, the 5' RACE reads were re-called with MiXCR into one record per CDR3 protein. The sample lists about 640,000 distinct CDR3 sequences; 25% to 35% were seen once. Sequencing was done on a sample of blood. Every receptor here comes from a woman aged 80 or over in good health.

This clonotype came up a few times. V usage is TRBV6-6 and J usage is TRBJ2-7, with 10 bases matching TRBD1. This CDR3 has 16 residues. The trim removed 2 bases at V and 5 bases at J, leaving 9 bases unmatched. CDR1 is MNHNY and CDR2 is SVGAGI in the germline V gene (reference sequence). Here the CDR3 DNA reads TGTGCCAGCAGTTACCCGGGGACAGGGGCCCATGACGAGCAGTACTTC. This gives the protein CASSYPGTGAHDEQYF.

This clonotype came up many times. The J gene is TRBJ1-1, the V gene TRBV5-1, with D perhaps TRBD1 (6 bases). Germline V gene sequence: CDR1 SGHRS, CDR2 YFSETQ. Trimming cost V 5 bases and J 0 bases, with 11 bases left between them. This CDR3 contains 14 residues. The CDR3: CASRAGAMNTEAFF. The CDR3 DNA reads as TGCGCCAGCAGGGCAGGGGCGATGAACACTGAAGCTTTCTTT.

Ten or more counts support this clonotype. The J gene is TRBJ1-2, the V gene TRBV21-1; the table names TRBD1, a call not compared with the DNA. TRBV21-1 is designated a pseudogene. The CDR3 is 14 amino acids. The CDR3 DNA is TGTGCCAGCAGCAAAGTGGGGGACGGATGTGGCTACACCTTC. Translated, it gives CASSKVGDGCGYTF.

In regard to this clonotype: A much larger clone is a single base away; this may be a read error. This rearrangement joins TRBV7-6 to TRBJ2-5, with 11 bases that match TRBD2. V lost 0 bases, J lost 11 bases, and 11 bases stayed unmatched. Germline V gives CDR1 SGHVS, CDR2 FNYEAQ. There are 16 residues in the CDR3. The CDR3 here is CASSLAGTSGSNEQYF. CDR3 DNA sequence: TGTGCCAGCAGCTTAGCGGGGACTAGCGGATCAAATGAGCAGTACTTC.

This clonotype occurred many times. The chain is built from TRBV10-3 and TRBJ1-2, with D unclear. The CDR3 has 14 residues. CDR1 ENHRY and CDR2 SYGVKD come from the germline V gene. V dropped 0 bases and J dropped 8 bases, with 13 bases sitting between them. In DNA, the CDR3 is TGTGCCATCAGTGAGTCGGGCAGGAGCTTGGGCTACACCTTC. Encoded protein: CAISESGRSLGYTF.

In this sample, this clonotype turned up many times. The chain couples TRBV12-3 or TRBV12-4 to TRBJ1-1; 7 bases are a match to TRBD1. The CDR3 loop spans 14 amino acids. J was trimmed by 8 bases and V by 2 bases; bases with no gene match: 8. The CDR3 DNA reads as TGTGCCAGCAGTTTACCACAGGGGAGGTTAGAAGCTTTCTTT. Protein product: CASSLPQGRLEAFF.

With regard to this clonotype: A much larger clone sits a single nucleotide away, making a read error possible. The chain combines TRBV5-1 with TRBJ2-1, with D perhaps assigned TRBD1 or TRBD2 (5 bases each). Matching the DNA end better, TRBJ2-7 makes the J call doubtful. CDR1 and CDR2 from the germline V gene are SGHRS and YFSETQ. The CDR3 totals 15 residues. This chain's CDR3 is CASSLSGPSYNEQYF. DNA for the CDR3: TGCGCCAGCAGCTTGTCGGGGCCATCCTACAATGAGCAGTACTTC.

On this clonotype itself: A clone one base away is much larger, so this may be a read error. The rearrangement joins TRBV6-1 to TRBJ2-5, with 13 nucleotides matching TRBD2. Germline CDR1 reads MNHNS; CDR2 reads SASEGT. J was trimmed by 11 bases and V by 6 bases; bases with no gene match: 21. There are 18 residues in the CDR3. CDR3 DNA: TGTGCCAGCAGCGACCCGACTAGCGGGGGGATGAACTACAATGAGCAGTACTTC. Residues: CASSDPTSGGMNYNEQYF.

This clonotype was observed at least ten times. V is TRBV10-3 and J is TRBJ2-7; TRBD2 aligns across 8 bases. The CDR3 consists of 14 residues. Germline trimming cut 6 bases from V and 6 bases from J; bases unmatched to any gene: 10. The V gene's germline CDR1 is ENHRY and CDR2 SYGVKD. This chain's CDR3 is CAIRSGGERVEQYF. Written as DNA, the CDR3 is TGTGCCATCAGGTCGGGGGGGGAGAGGGTCGAGCAGTACTTC.

As to this clonotype: A much larger clone is a single base away; this may be a read error. CDR3 nucleotide sequence: TGTGCCGGCAGCTGGACGAAGAACACTGAAGCTTTCTTT. Protein sequence: CAGSWTKNTEAFF. The chain is built from TRBV7-3 and TRBJ1-1; D gene ambiguous. The CDR3 covers 13 residues. The V gene's germline CDR1 is SGHTA and CDR2 FQGTGA.

V and J are TRBV20-1 and TRBJ2-1; TRBD2 aligns across 9 bases. V was clipped by 2 bases and J by 3 bases; unmatched bases: 5. Germline V gene data show CDR1 as DFQATT and CDR2 as SNEGSKA (reference sequence). This CDR3 is 15 amino acids long. The CDR3 DNA reads TGCAGTGCTAGACTTAGCGGGGGCTACTACAATGAGCAGTTCTTC. Translation: CSARLSGGYYNEQFF.

This clonotype was seen ten or more times. The chain joins TRBV4-1 to TRBJ2-5; D might be TRBD1 (5 bases). Trimming stripped 2 bases from V and 1 base from J, with 5 bases between. Germline V CDR1 and CDR2: MGHRA, YSYEKL. The CDR3 sequence is 13 residues long. The CDR3 spells CASSQQGQETQYF. The CDR3 DNA reads TGCGCCAGCAGCCAACAGGGCCAAGAGACCCAGTACTTC.

Notes on this clonotype: One base away lies a much larger clone, so this may be a sequencing read error. Since the CDR3 does not end with the conserved phenylalanine or tryptophan, this likely comes from a read error. The rearrangement uses TRBV7-8 and TRBJ2-7; D is unclear. The V gene's germline CDR1 is SGHVS and CDR2 FQNEAQ. The CDR3 consists of 14 residues. V dropped 1 base and J dropped 1 base, with 8 bases sitting between them. For the CDR3, the DNA is TGTGCCAGCAGCTTAGACAGTTCGTCCTACGAGCAGTACCTC. This codes for CASSLDSSSYEQYL.

This clonotype was detected only a few times. The chain is built from TRBV7-9 and TRBJ1-4; maybe TRBD1 (5 bases). V was trimmed by 2 bases and J by 14 bases, leaving 18 bases between them. The length of the CDR3 is 14 residues. The germline V gene has CDR1 SEHNR and CDR2 FQNEAQ (reference sequence). The CDR3 nucleotides read TGTGCCAGCAGCTTATTAGGGCCCGAGGGGAGGCTGTTTTTT. Amino acid sequence: CASSLLGPEGRLFF. The full variable domain, its missing parts supplied by reference TRBV7-9 and TRBJ1-4, is DTGVSQNPRHKITKRGQNVTFRCDPISEHNRLYWYRQTLGQGPEFLTYFQNEAQLEKSRLLSDRFSAERPKGSFSTLEIQRTEQGDSAMYLCASSLLGPEGRLFFGSGTQLSVL.

This clonotype was recorded many times. The V call is TRBV27, the J call TRBJ2-7; TRBD2 matches 13 bases. CDR1 MNHEY and CDR2 SMNVEV come from the germline V gene (reference sequence). This CDR3 region has 19 residues. With V trimmed by 2 bases and J by 0 bases, 10 bases remained unmatched. Written as DNA, the CDR3 is TGTGCCAGCAGTTTACGACTAGCGGGGGGAGGCATAGGCTCCTACGAGCAGTACTTC. The encoded protein is CASSLRLAGGGIGSYEQYF.

The chain is built from TRBV24-1 and TRBJ2-2; D gene uncertain. V lost 5 bases to trimming and J lost 3 bases, with 9 bases between them. Germline V gene sequence: CDR1 KGHDR, CDR2 SFDVKD. CDR3 length: 14 amino acids. In DNA, the CDR3 is TGTGCCACCAGTGCCCTCCAGCACACCGGGGAGCTGTTTTTT. Translation gives CATSALQHTGELFF.

The chain combines TRBV7-9 with TRBJ1-5; 7 nucleotides line up with TRBD1. CDR1 SEHNR and CDR2 FQNEAQ come from the germline V gene (reference sequence). The CDR3 spans 15 residues. The J segment lost 3 bases and the V segment lost 0 bases, leaving 2 bases of the junction unmatched. The DNA for the CDR3 is TGTGCCAGCAGCTTAGCAGGGGGCCTCAATCAGCCCCAGCATTTT. Protein product: CASSLAGGLNQPQHF.

This clonotype was seen a handful of times. The J gene is TRBJ1-1, the V gene TRBV30; TRBD1 matches at 7 bases. CDR1 is GTSNPN and CDR2 is SVGIG in the germline V gene (reference sequence). Losses at the gene ends were 3 bases for V and 5 bases for J; bases not matched to a gene: 6. The CDR3 length is 13 residues. In DNA, the CDR3 is TGTGCCTGGAGACTCGACAGGGAAACTGAAGCTTTCTTT. Its protein is CAWRLDRETEAFF.

This chain links TRBV4-1 with TRBJ2-5, with 11 bases matching TRBD2. The CDR3 length is 16 residues. Trimming cost V 1 base and J 5 bases; bases outside gene matches: 6. In germline, CDR1 is MGHRA, CDR2 YSYEKL. The CDR3 is CASSQALAGVGETQYF. The CDR3 coding sequence is TGCGCCAGCAGCCAAGCACTAGCGGGGGTTGGGGAGACCCAGTACTTC.

This chain joins TRBV2 and TRBJ1-1, with D hard to call. In germline, CDR1 is SNHLY, CDR2 FYNNEI. Trimming removed 3 bases from V and 1 base from J, with 6 bases in between. The CDR3 length is 13 residues. The CDR3 is CASSEGENTEAFF. The DNA for the CDR3 is TGTGCCAGCAGTGAGGGAGAGAACACTGAAGCTTTCTTT.

This clonotype was detected many times. Here the CDR3 DNA reads TGTGCCAGCAGCTTAGTGCGGCTAGCGGGGGGTAGGGCAGATACGCAGTATTTT. Protein product: CASSLVRLAGGRADTQYF. The chain carries TRBV7-2 and TRBJ2-3; the match to TRBD2 covers 11 bases. This CDR3 is built from 18 residues. The V gene's germline CDR1 is SGHTA and CDR2 FQGNSA. Trimming cost V 1 base and J 4 bases; bases outside gene matches: 10.

This clonotype was observed at least ten times. J is TRBJ1-6 and V is TRBV12-3 or TRBV12-4, with a tentative D call TRBD1 (5 bases). V was cut by 4 bases and J by 9 bases, with 13 bases left in between. The CDR3 runs 14 residues. The CDR3 is CASSSSGTGSPLHF. The CDR3 region has the DNA TGTGCCAGCAGTTCCTCCGGGACGGGTTCACCCCTCCACTTT.

This clonotype showed up many times. The V gene is TRBV5-1, the J gene TRBJ2-7, with a weak D call TRBD1 (6 bases). V shed 0 bases and J shed 6 bases, with 10 bases lying between them. This CDR3 has 13 residues. Germline V lookup: CDR1 SGHRS, CDR2 YFSETQ. The CDR3 DNA sequence: TGCGCCAGCAGCTTGGAACAGGGCGGCGAGCAGTACTTC. Translation: CASSLEQGGEQYF.

This clonotype was counted at least ten times. V usage is TRBV5-1 and J usage is TRBJ2-7; D call uncertain. Trimming cost V 4 bases and J 5 bases, with 7 bases left between them. Germline values: CDR1 SGHRS, CDR2 YFSETQ. CDR3 size: 11 residues. This CDR3 reads CASSTLDEQYF. The CDR3 DNA is TGCGCCAGCAGCACGTTAGACGAGCAGTACTTC. The whole variable domain, filled in from reference TRBV5-1 and TRBJ2-7, reads KAGVTQTPRYLIKTRGQQVTLSCSPISGHRSVSWYQQTPGQGLQFLFEYFSETQRNKGNFPGRFSGRQFSNSRSEMNVSTLELGDSALYLCASSTLDEQYFGPGTRLTVT.

Of note for this clonotype: With a much larger clone just one base away, this may be a read error. V is TRBV29-1 and J is TRBJ1-2; TRBD1 matches 7 bases. CDR1 is SQVTM, CDR2 ANQGSEA, per germline. V shed 6 bases and J 4 bases; nucleotides not matched to a gene: 5. The CDR3 extends over 12 amino acids. The CDR3 reads CSVETGLYGYTF. The CDR3 DNA reads TGCAGCGTAGAGACAGGGCTCTATGGCTACACCTTC. Variable domain in full (rest from reference TRBV29-1 and TRBJ1-2): SAVISQKPSRDICQRGTSLTIQCQVDSQVTMMFWYRQQPGQSLTLIATANQGSEATYESGFVIDKFPISRPNLTFSTLTVSNMSPEDSSIYLCSVETGLYGYTFGSGTRLTVV.